This T cell receptor (beta chain) comes out of a study of long-term antiretroviral therapy in people with HIV. Study observations and caveats: Older ART regimens were possibly in use when the blood was collected between about 2004 and 2018. After ART, diversity increased yet remained lower than transplant donor controls. Repertoire composition at all time points was dominated by clones that had expanded before ART.

Regarding this clone: The antigen is not known.

An immunoSEQ assay, version v3.0, was performed at survey level. The table came from immunoSEQ multiplex PCR; TCRdb's copy has only in-frame clones and leaves some out. The sample carries over 15,000 clones, roughly 94% recorded once. Amounts of roughly 0.85-10 million cryopreserved PBMC were held in the samples before DNA extraction. The ends were cut back, 4 bases at V and 8 bases at J, with 15 bases in the middle. The CDR3 has 14 residues. Germline loops: CDR1 ENHRY, CDR2 SYGVKD. The chain recombines TRBV10-3 with TRBJ2-1; D tentatively fits TRBD1 or TRBD2 (5 bases each). This sample comprised unsorted PBMCs, obtained approximately 6.4 years after starting antiretroviral therapy. This clonotype originated in a woman aged 45-59 years with HIV. The CDR3 loop reads CAISGVGTLDEQFF. In DNA, the CDR3 is TGTGCCATCAGTGGGGTGGGGACCCTCGATGAGCAGTTCTTC.